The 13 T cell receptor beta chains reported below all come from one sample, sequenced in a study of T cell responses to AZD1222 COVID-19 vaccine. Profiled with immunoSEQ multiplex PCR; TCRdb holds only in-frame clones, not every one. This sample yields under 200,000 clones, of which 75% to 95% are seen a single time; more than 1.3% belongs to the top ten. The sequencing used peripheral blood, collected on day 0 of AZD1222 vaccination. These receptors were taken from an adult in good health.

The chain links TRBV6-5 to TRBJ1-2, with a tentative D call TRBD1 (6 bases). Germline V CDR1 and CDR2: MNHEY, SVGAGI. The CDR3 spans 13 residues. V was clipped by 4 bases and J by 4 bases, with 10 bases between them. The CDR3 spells CASSFGQRYGYTF. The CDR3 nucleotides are TGTGCCAGCAGTTTTGGACAGCGCTATGGCTACACCTTC.

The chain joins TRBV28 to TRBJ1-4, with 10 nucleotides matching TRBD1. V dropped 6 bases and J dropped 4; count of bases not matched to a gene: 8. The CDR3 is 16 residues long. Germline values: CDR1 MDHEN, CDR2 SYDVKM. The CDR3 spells CASSPQGQGGNEKLFF. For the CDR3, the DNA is TGTGCCAGCAGCCCCCAAGGACAGGGGGGTAATGAAAAACTGTTTTTT.

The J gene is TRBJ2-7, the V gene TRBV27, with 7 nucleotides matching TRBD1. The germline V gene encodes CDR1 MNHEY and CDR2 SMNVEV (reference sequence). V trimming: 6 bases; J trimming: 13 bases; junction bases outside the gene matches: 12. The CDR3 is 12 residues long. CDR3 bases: TGTGCCAGCAGGGACAGGCCAGGGGTCGAATACTTC. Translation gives CASRDRPGVEYF.

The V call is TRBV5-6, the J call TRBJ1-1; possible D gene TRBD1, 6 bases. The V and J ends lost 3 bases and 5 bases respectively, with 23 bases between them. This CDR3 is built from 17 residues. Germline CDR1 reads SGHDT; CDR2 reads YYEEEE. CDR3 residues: CASSSRTASPLGTEAFF. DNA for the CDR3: TGTGCCAGCAGCTCACGGACAGCCTCTCCGTTAGGGACTGAAGCTTTCTTT.

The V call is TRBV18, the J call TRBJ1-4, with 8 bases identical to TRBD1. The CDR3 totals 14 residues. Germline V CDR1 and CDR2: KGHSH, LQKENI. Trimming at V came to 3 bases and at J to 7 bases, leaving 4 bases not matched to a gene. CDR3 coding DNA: TGTGCCAGCTCACCTCACGACAGGGGTGAAAAACTGTTTTTT. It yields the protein CASSPHDRGEKLFF.

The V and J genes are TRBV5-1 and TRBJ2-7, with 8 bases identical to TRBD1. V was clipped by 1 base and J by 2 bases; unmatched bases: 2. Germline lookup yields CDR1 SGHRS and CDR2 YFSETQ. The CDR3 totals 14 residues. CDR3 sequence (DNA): TGCGCCAGCAGCTTGTGGACAGGGACCTACGAGCAGTACTTC. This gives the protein CASSLWTGTYEQYF.

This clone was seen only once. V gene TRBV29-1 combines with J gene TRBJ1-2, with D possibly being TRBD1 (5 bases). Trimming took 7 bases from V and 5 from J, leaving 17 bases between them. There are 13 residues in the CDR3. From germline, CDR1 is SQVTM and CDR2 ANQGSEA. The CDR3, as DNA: TGCAGCGCCAGAATACCGGGGCATTATGGCTACACCTTC. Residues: CSARIPGHYGYTF.

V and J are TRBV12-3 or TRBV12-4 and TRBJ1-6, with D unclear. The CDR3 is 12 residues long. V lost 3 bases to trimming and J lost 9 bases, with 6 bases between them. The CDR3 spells CASSFMGSPLHF. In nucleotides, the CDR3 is TGTGCCAGCAGTTTTATGGGTTCACCCCTCCACTTT.

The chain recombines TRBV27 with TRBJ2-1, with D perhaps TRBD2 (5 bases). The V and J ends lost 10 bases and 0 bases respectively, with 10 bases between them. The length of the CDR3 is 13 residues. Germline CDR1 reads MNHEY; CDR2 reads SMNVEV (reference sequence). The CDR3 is CATRRGSYNEQFF. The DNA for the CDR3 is TGTGCCACACGTCGGGGCTCCTACAATGAGCAGTTCTTC.

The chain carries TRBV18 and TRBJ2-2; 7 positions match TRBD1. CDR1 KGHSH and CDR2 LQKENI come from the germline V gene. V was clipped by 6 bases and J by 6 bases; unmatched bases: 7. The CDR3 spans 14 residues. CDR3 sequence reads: CASSPLRGPGELFF. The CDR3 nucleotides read TGTGCCAGCTCCCCCCTGAGGGGGCCCGGGGAGCTGTTTTTT.

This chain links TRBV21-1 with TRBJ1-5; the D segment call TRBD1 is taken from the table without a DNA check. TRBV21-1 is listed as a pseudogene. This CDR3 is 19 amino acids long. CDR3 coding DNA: TGTGCCAGCAGCAAATGCCCCCAGGGGGGTGGCCTCTGGGATCAGCCCCAGCATTTT. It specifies CASSKCPQGGGLWDQPQHF.

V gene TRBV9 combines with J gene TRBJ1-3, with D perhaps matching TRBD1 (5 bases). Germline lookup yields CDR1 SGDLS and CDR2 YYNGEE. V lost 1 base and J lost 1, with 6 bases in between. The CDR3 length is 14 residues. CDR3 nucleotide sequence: TGTGCCAGCAGCGTACAGGGATCTGGAAACACCATATATTTT. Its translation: CASSVQGSGNTIYF.

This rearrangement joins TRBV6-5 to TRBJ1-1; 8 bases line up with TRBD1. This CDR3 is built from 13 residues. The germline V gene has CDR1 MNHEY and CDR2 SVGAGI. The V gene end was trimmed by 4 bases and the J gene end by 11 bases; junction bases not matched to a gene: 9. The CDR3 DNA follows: TGTGCCAGCAGTTCGGACAGGGCCCTTGGGGCTTTCTTT. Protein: CASSSDRALGAFF.